Sequencing of this TCR beta chain was carried out in a study of blood T cell repertoires in COVID-19. About the research overall: Sources were T cells, B-cell-depleted T cells, or PBMCs; the material itself was cDNA or gDNA.

V shed 4 bases, J shed 6 bases, and the junction held 15 bases outside the gene matches. Germline CDR1 and CDR2: SGHRS and YFSETQ. This CDR3 comprises 17 residues. Profiled with immunoSEQ multiplex PCR; TCRdb holds only in-frame clones, not every one. The sample lists around 280,000 clones, 89% occurring once. The V gene is TRBV5-1, the J gene TRBJ2-2; 7 nucleotides agree with TRBD1. The TCR sequence derives from a woman younger than 45 with COVID-19, enrolled during active disease. Sequencing used peripheral blood. CDR3 coding DNA: TGCGCCAGCAGCCCATCGCCGGGACAGAGGACCGCCGGGGAGCTGTTTTTT. Protein: CASSPSPGQRTAGELFF.